The rows below give T cell receptor beta chains drawn from one sample of a study of blood T cell repertoires in COVID-19. Using immunoSEQ multiplex PCR, the repertoire was profiled, and TCRdb retains in-frame clones only, with some absent. The sample includes around 230,000 clones, approximately 80% of them seen just once. The sequenced sample was PBMCs or T cells enriched from blood (not recorded which). These receptors all come from a man in his forties who had recovered from COVID-19. Each CDR3 is given with its conserved first and last residue. The order of the fields is J gene, V gene, CDR3 protein.

TRBJ2-7	TRBV5-1	CASSRASDTYEQYF
TRBJ1-4	TRBV11-2	CASSLSGNNEKLFF
TRBJ2-1	TRBV11-2	CASSLETSVLYNEQFF
TRBJ1-6	TRBV5-1	CASTSGGNSPLHF
TRBJ1-2	TRBV7-9	CASSAHRTGDGYTF
TRBJ1-5	TRBV24-1	CATSDSRFGGGNQPQHF
TRBJ2-1	TRBV5-1	CASSLDNINYNEQFF
TRBJ1-1	TRBV6-5	CASSYSGGKTVEAFF
TRBJ1-4	TRBV19	CASSTRQGLATNEKLFF
TRBJ2-5	TRBV4-1	CASSQGLKETQYF
TRBJ1-4	TRBV27	CASSPNAGGVPNREKLFF
TRBJ2-3	TRBV6-5	CASRDGAGSTDTQYF
TRBJ1-1	TRBV18	CASSPQGIAEAFF
TRBJ1-1	TRBV7-8	CASSLAYSGQVNTEAFF
TRBJ2-5	TRBV3-1/TRBV3-2	CASSPAGGTGETQYF
TRBJ1-2	TRBV5-1	CASSPRDRGRSVTLWLRGYTF
TRBJ2-2	TRBV20-1	CSARRTGELFF
TRBJ1-2	TRBV9	CASSVPDTNYGYTF
TRBJ2-1	TRBV19	CASSPRDRGLNEQFF
TRBJ2-3	TRBV6-5	CASSYREPSTDTQYF
TRBJ1-3	TRBV12-3/TRBV12-4	CASSQGAGNTIYF
TRBJ1-1	TRBV12-5	CASASEGGNTEAFF
TRBJ2-5	TRBV5-5	CASSLTGKETQYF
TRBJ2-7	TRBV7-9	CASSPMGLASHEQYF
TRBJ2-5	TRBV4-1	CASSQQVGETQYF
TRBJ2-1	TRBV9	CASSLRLSAYNEQFF